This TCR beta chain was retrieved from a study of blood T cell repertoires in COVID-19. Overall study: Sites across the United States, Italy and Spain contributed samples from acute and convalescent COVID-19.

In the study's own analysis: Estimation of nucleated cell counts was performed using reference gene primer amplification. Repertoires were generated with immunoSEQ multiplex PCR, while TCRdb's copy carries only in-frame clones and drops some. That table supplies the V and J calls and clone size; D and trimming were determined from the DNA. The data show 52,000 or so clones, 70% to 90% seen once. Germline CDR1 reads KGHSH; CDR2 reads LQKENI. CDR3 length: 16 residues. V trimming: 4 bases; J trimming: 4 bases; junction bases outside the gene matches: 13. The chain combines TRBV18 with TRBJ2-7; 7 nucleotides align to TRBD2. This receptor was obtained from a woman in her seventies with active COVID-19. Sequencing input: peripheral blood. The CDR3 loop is CASSLNGGGNGYEQYF. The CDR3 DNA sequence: TGTGCCAGCTCACTGAATGGCGGGGGAAACGGATACGAGCAGTACTTC.